This T cell receptor (beta chain) derives from a study of blood T cell repertoires in COVID-19. The V and J ends lost 4 bases and 4 bases, in that order; junction bases with no gene match: 5. There are 14 residues in the CDR3. Germline CDR1 reads SGHRS; CDR2 reads YFSETQ. The table came from immunoSEQ multiplex PCR; TCRdb's copy has only in-frame clones and leaves some out. The sample contains a few hundred thousand clones, around 90% of which appear only once. Seattle patient enrollment occurred during active infection, with longitudinal follow-up thereafter. The origin of this receptor is a woman aged 60-70 years with COVID-19, enrolled during active disease. V is TRBV5-1 and J is TRBJ1-3; 7 nucleotides agree with TRBD1. The sample consisted of peripheral blood. CDR3 sequence: CASSLDRDGNTIYF. CDR3 nucleotides: TGCGCCAGCAGCCTTGACAGGGACGGAAACACCATATATTTT.